This T cell receptor (beta chain) was observed in a study of blood T cells in healthy people across ages. Alongside a J-beta primer mix, a sample-barcoded 5' primer served in a second PCR lasting about 7 to 12 cycles. Each CDR3 protein gets one entry after TCRdb re-called the 5' RACE reads with MiXCR. Among 600,000 or so distinct CDR3 sequences listed, roughly 21% were seen once. This CDR3 contains 18 residues. CDR1 is MDHEN and CDR2 is SYDVKM in the germline V gene. V was trimmed by 9 bases and J by 4 bases, leaving 30 bases between them. Sequencing used blood. The origin of this receptor is a man aged 65-85 years in good health. V usage is TRBV28 and J usage is TRBJ1-2; no clear D. CDR3 protein: CASSSPKLATSNPYGYTF. CDR3 bases: TGTGCCAGTTCGTCCCCGAAGCTAGCGACCTCCAACCCCTATGGCTACACCTTC.